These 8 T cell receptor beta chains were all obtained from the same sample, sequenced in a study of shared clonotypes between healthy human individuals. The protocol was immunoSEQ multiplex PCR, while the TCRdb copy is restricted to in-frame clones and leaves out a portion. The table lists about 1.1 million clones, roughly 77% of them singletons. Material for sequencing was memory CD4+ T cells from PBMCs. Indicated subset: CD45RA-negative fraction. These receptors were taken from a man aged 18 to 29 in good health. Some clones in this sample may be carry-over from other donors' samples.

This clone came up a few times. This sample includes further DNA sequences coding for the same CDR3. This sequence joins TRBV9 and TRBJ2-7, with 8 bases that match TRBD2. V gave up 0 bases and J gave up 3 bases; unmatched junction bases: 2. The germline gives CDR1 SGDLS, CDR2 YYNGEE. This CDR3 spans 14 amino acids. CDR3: CASSVGAGGYEQYF. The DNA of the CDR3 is TGTGCCAGCAGCGTAGGTGCGGGAGGCTACGAGCAGTACTTC.

The CDR3 here is CASSPAGAGWETQYF. The CDR3 DNA is TGTGCCAGCAGCCCCGCGGGGGCGGGCTGGGAGACCCAGTACTTC. The chain joins TRBV7-9 to TRBJ2-5; D might be TRBD2 (7 bases). The CDR3 extends over 15 amino acids. Germline CDR1 is SEHNR and CDR2 is FQNEAQ (reference sequence). The germline V and J ends were trimmed by 5 bases and 5 bases, with 18 bases remaining between them.

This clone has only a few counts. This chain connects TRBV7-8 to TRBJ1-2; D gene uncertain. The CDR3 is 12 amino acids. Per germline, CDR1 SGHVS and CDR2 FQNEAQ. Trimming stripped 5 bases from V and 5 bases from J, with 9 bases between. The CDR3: CASSRISYGYTF. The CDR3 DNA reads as TGTGCCAGCAGCCGAATAAGTTATGGCTACACCTTC.

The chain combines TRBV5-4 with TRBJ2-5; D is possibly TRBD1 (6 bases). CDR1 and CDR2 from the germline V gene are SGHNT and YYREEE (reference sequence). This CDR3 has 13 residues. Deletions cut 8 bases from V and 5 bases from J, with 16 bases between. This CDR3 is CASQGPGSETQYF. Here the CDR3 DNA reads TGTGCCAGTCAGGGGCCGGGGTCTGAGACCCAGTACTTC.

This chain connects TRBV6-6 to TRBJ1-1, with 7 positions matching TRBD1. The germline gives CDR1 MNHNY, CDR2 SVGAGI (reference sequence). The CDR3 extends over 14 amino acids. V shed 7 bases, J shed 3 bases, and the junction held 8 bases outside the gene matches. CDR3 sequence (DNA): TGTGCCAGCATCATAGACAGGGATTACACTGAAGCTTTCTTT. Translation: CASIIDRDYTEAFF.

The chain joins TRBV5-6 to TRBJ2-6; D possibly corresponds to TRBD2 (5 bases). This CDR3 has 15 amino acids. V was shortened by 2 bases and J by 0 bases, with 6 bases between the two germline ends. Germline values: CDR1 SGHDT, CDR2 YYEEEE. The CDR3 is CASSFTSSGANVLTF. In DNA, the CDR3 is TGTGCCAGCAGCTTCACTAGCTCTGGGGCCAACGTCCTGACTTTC.

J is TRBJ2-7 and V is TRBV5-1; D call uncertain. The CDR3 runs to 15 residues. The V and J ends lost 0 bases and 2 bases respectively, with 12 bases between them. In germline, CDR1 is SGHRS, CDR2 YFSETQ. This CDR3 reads CASSLVLGTAYEQYF. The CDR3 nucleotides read TGCGCCAGCAGCTTGGTCCTGGGTACGGCCTACGAGCAGTACTTC.

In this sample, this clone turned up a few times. In nucleotides, the CDR3 is TGTGCCAGTAGTATGTGGGTTCCTGGGGCCAACGTCCTGACTTTC. It specifies CASSMWVPGANVLTF. The chain links TRBV19 to TRBJ2-6; no definite D call. In germline, CDR1 is LNHDA, CDR2 SQIVND (reference sequence). Between the trimmed V and J ends, which lost 3 bases and 2 bases, there was a span of 8 bases. This CDR3 is 15 amino acids long. Using reference TRBV19 and TRBJ2-6 for the parts outside the CDR3, the full variable domain is DGGITQSPKYLFRKEGQNVTLSCEQNLNHDAMYWYRQDPGQGLRLIYYSQIVNDFQKGDIAEGYSVSREKKESFPLTVTSAQKNPTAFYLCASSMWVPGANVLTFGAGSRLTVL.